This T cell receptor beta chain was identified in a study of Ad26.COV2.S vaccination and SARS-CoV-2 variants. Assay used: immunoSEQ multiplex PCR; TCRdb lists only in-frame clones, some missing. The sample lists about 350,000 clones, 92% seen once, with 3% to 4% in the top ten. Germline assignment: CDR1 SNHLY and CDR2 FYNNEI. Trimming pared 0 bases from V and 3 bases from J, leaving 0 bases between. This CDR3 contains 12 residues. This clone has just a few counts. The chain has TRBV2 and TRBJ1-3; D remains unclear. This material consisted of peripheral blood, taken after recovery from COVID-19. The sequence came from a human donor who had recovered from COVID-19. CDR3 nucleotide sequence: TGTGCCAGCAGTGAAGCTGGAAACACCATATATTTT. Protein sequence: CASSEAGNTIYF.